The present T cell receptor (beta chain) was sequenced within a study of siplizumab effects on memory and regulatory T cells. General study findings and limits: Treg origin accounted for an average of roughly 65% of mappable alloreactive CD4+ clones with siplizumab and about 30% in controls. Confirmation that proliferating Tregs from siplizumab cultures had suppressive function was not obtained. A major contribution to the alloresponse seemed to be made by naive T cells, which seemed more diverse than memory cells.

Some clones are missing from TCRdb's copy, which holds only in-frame ones; the method was immunoSEQ multiplex PCR. The sample records approximately 100,000 clones, around 93% being singletons. The CDR3 has 12 residues. CDR1 SGHVS and CDR2 FNYEAQ come from the germline V gene. Trimming stripped 5 bases from V and 7 bases from J, with 11 bases between. In this sample, this clone turned up once. What it binds is unknown. This TCR derives from a human donor in good health. Specimen: non-Treg CD4+ T cells sorted from blood. The rearrangement joins TRBV7-6 to TRBJ2-5; D may correspond to TRBD1 or TRBD2 (5 bases each). CDR3 in amino acids: CASSLDGATQYF. Here the CDR3 DNA reads TGTGCCAGCAGCCTAGACGGGGCGACCCAGTACTTC.